This T cell receptor beta chain appears in the sequencing data of a study of blood T cell repertoires in COVID-19. For the study at large: Nucleic acid was either cDNA or gDNA, and it came from T cells, B-cell-depleted T cells, or PBMCs.

In the original processing: Amplification of reference gene primers was used by the study to estimate nucleated cell counts. The assay was immunoSEQ multiplex PCR, and TCRdb's table has in-frame clones only and misses some. V and J calls and clone size come straight from that table; D and trimming were deduced from the DNA. The data contain 300,000 to 400,000 clones, around 89% of them singletons. Allocation to cohorts depended on clinical history reported by the participants. This clone was observed a single time. The germline gives CDR1 GTSNPN, CDR2 SVGIG (reference sequence). This CDR3 is 14 amino acids long. V shed 5 bases and J 3 bases; nucleotides not matched to a gene: 4.

This rearrangement joins TRBV30 to TRBJ2-3; 11 bases agree with TRBD2. The sequenced material came from PBMCs or T cells enriched from blood (not recorded which). This clonotype originated in a young woman with acute COVID-19. The CDR3 loop reads CAWELAGATDTQYF. CDR3 nucleotide sequence: TGTGCCTGGGAACTAGCGGGGGCTACAGATACGCAGTATTTT.